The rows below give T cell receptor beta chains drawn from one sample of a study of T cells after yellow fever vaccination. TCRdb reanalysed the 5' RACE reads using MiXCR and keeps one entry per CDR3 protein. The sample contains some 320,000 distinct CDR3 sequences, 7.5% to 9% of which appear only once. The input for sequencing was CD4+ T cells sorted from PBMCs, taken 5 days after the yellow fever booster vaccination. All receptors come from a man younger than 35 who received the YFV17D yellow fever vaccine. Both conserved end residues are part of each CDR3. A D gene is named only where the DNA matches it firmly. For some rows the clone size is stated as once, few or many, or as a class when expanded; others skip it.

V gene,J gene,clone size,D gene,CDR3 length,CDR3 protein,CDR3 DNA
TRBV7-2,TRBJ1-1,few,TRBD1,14,CASSPDRGRAEAFF,TGTGCCAGCAGCCCAGACAGGGGGCGAGCTGAAGCTTTCTTT
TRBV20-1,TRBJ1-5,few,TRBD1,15,CSARGMTGGNQPQHF,TGCAGTGCTAGAGGGATGACAGGGGGCAATCAGCCCCAGCATTTT
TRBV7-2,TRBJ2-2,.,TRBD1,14,CASSPDRRAGELFF,TGTGCCAGCAGCCCGGACAGGCGGGCCGGGGAGCTGTTTTTT
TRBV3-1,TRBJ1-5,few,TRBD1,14,CASSGGQGRQPQHF,TGTGCCAGCAGCGGTGGACAGGGACGTCAGCCCCAGCATTTT
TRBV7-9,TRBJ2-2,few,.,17,CASSFIMETANTGELFF,TGTGCCAGCAGCTTCATTATGGAGACCGCGAACACCGGGGAGCTGTTTTTT
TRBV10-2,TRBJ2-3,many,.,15,CASLLLRGGTDTQYF,TGCGCCAGCCTGCTCCTCCGCGGCGGCACAGATACGCAGTATTTT
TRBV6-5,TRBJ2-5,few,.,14,CASRRMTAQETQYF,TGTGCCAGCAGACGAATGACTGCTCAAGAGACCCAGTACTTC
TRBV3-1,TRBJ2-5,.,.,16,CASSPRQGREEETQYF,TGTGCCAGCAGCCCCAGACAGGGGAGGGAAGAAGAGACCCAGTACTTC
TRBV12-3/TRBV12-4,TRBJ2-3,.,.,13,CASSLGASNTQYF,TGTGCCAGCAGTTTGGGGGCCTCAAATACGCAGTATTTT
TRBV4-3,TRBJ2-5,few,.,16,CASSQGVRRIGETQYF,TGCGCCAGCAGCCAAGGAGTCAGGAGGATAGGGGAGACCCAGTACTTC
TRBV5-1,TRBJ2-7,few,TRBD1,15,CASSPGGRVSYEQYF,TGCGCCAGCAGCCCAGGGGGCCGGGTGTCCTACGAGCAGTACTTC
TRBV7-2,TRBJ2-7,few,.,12,CASGGRGYEQYF,TGTGCCAGCGGAGGCAGGGGATACGAGCAGTACTTC
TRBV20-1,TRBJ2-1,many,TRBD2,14,CSAPGTSFYNEQFF,TGCAGTGCCCCCGGGACTAGCTTCTACAATGAGCAGTTCTTC
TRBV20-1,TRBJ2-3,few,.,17,CSASSGLLGATSDTQYF,TGCAGTGCTAGTTCGGGGCTGTTGGGGGCTACCTCAGATACGCAGTATTTT
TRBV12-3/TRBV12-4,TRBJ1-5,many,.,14,CASSLTGGVQPQHF,TGTGCCAGCAGTTTAACAGGAGGGGTTCAGCCCCAGCATTTT
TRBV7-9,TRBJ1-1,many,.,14,CASSLGGGNTEAFF,TGTGCCAGCAGCTTGGGTGGAGGGAACACTGAAGCTTTCTTT
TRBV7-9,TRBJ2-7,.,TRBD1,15,CASSLRGQGEGEQYF,TGTGCCAGCAGCTTGAGGGGACAGGGGGAGGGCGAGCAGTACTTC
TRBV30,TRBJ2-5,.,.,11,CAWSKEETQYF,TGTGCCTGGAGCAAGGAAGAGACCCAGTACTTC
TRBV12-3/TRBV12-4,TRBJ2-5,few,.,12,CASSFSVGTQYF,TGTGCCAGCAGTTTTTCGGTGGGGACCCAGTACTTC
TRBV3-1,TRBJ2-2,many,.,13,CASSLNRDGELFF,TGTGCCAGCAGCCTGAACAGGGACGGGGAGCTGTTTTTT
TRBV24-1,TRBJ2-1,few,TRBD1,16,CATSDPGTGVLNEQFF,TGTGCCACCAGTGATCCCGGGACAGGGGTTCTCAATGAGCAGTTCTTC
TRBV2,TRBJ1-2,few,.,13,CASGYDGSYGYTF,TGTGCCAGCGGGTATGACGGAAGCTATGGCTACACCTTC
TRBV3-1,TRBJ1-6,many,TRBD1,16,CASSQLGTGGNSPLHF,TGTGCCAGCAGCCAGCTTGGGACAGGGGGTAATTCACCCCTCCACTTT
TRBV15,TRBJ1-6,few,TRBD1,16,CATSRVEDRANSPLHF,TGTGCCACCAGCAGAGTTGAGGACAGGGCTAATTCACCCCTCCACTTT
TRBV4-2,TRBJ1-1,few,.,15,CASSQDILANTEAFF,TGTGCCAGCAGCCAAGATATTCTTGCGAACACTGAAGCTTTCTTT
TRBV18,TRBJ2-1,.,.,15,CASTPGSLSYNEQFF,TGTGCCAGCACTCCAGGGTCGCTCTCCTACAATGAGCAGTTCTTC
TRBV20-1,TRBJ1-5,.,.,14,CSAREGTTNQPQHF,TGCAGTGCTAGAGAAGGGACTACCAATCAGCCCCAGCATTTT
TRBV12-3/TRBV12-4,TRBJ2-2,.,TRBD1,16,CASSLRDRNAAGELFF,TGTGCCAGCAGTCTCAGGGACAGGAATGCGGCCGGGGAGCTGTTTTTT
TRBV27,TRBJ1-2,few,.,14,CASRPFQADRGYTF,TGTGCCAGCAGGCCATTTCAGGCGGATCGGGGCTACACCTTC
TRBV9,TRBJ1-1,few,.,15,CASSVEGMGNTEAFF,TGTGCCAGCAGCGTCGAAGGAATGGGGAACACTGAAGCTTTCTTT